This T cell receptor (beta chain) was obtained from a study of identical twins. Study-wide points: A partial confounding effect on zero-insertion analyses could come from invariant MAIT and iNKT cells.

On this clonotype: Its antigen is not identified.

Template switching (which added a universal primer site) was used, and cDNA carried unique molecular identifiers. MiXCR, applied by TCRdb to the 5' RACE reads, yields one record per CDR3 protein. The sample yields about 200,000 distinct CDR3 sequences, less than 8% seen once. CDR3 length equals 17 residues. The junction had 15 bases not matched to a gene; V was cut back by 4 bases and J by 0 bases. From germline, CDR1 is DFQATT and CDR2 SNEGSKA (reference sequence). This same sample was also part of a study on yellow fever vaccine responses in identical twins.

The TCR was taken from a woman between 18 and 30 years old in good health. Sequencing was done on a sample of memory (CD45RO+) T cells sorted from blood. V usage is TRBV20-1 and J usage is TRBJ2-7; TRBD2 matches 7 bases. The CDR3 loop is CSANTPLGGGDSYEQYF. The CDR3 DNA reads TGCAGTGCTAACACCCCGCTCGGGGGAGGGGACTCCTACGAGCAGTACTTC.